This section outlines one TCR beta chain sequence together with its context. Its antigen specificity is not known. Base qualities are missing; no much larger clone stands one base away. This record belongs to a study of OX40 agonist ivuxolimab in advanced cancers. Background on the whole study: The costimulatory receptor OX40 (CD134) was targeted by ivuxolimab, a fully human IgG2 agonistic monoclonal antibody. Intravenous ivuxolimab was administered to patients every 2 weeks at six dose levels: 0.01, 0.1, 0.3, 1.5, 3 and 10 mg/kg. Of the roughly 54 patients in dose escalation, some 20 had hepatocellular carcinoma, approximately 15 had melanoma, 9 had renal cell carcinoma and 9 had head and neck cancer. The dose-escalation cohort was 82.7% male with a mean age of roughly 60 years, ranging from roughly 20 to 80. Patients were allowed to have had prior anti-PD-1, anti-PD-L1 or anti-CTLA-4 therapy, and approximately 37% of the dose-escalation patients had been treated with checkpoint inhibitors. Partial responses were achieved by three dose-escalation patients, of whom one had hepatocellular carcinoma and two had cutaneous melanoma. Peripheral TCRbeta sequencing was intended to test whether TCR sequence diversity was altered and clonal T-cell expansion was caused by ivuxolimab. The paper describes the monotherapy dose-escalation part (N of about 47 patients) of the phase I trial of ivuxolimab. The full study reports these points: After ivuxolimab, CD8+ T cells had more expanded clones than CD4+ T cells on average. At doses of 0.1 to 3.0 mg/kg, clonal expansion of both CD4+ and CD8+ T cells in blood was seen between baseline and week 6. In partial responders in the 0.1-3.0 mg/kg groups, normalized peripheral clonal expansion was found to be among the lowest, especially among CD8+ T cells. Low levels of normalized T-cell clonal expansion were also seen in some patients who did not respond. Which antigens the clonally expanded peripheral T cells were specific for was not determined.

The trial excluded patients who had a history of autoimmune disease or were on systemic immunosuppression. Peripheral blood for TCR sequencing was collected from all dose cohorts at baseline, on cycle 4 day 1, and on cycle 7 day 1. The samples were drawn from a first-in-human, open-label, multicenter phase I dose-escalation trial of ivuxolimab. Adults with locally advanced or metastatic melanoma, renal cell carcinoma, hepatocellular carcinoma or head and neck squamous cell carcinoma were enrolled in the trial. Before TCR sequencing, CD4+ T cells and CD8+ T cells were sorted from peripheral blood as separate populations. For sequencing of the TCRbeta CDR3 region, genomic DNA was extracted from the sorted cells. The immunoSEQ Assay was used to sequence the TCRbeta CDR3 regions. TCRdb limited this immuneACCESS table to in-frame rearrangements with V and J called. A share of clones is missing; checked studies link under half to unresolved V genes, and the rest is unexplained. The sample table holds about 53,000 clones, of which just under 80% were seen once. The ten top clones hold around 2.5% of the sample.

Via the germline V gene, CDR1 is MDHEN and CDR2 SYDVKM. At the junction V is shortened by 6 bases and J by 5 bases; bases outside the gene matches: 8. The CDR3 runs 17 amino acids, cysteine and phenylalanine included. CDR3 DNA only is kept here, 51 bases in frame from base 1. The rearranged chain carries TRBV28 and TRBJ2-2; 14 central nucleotides agree with TRBD2. This TCR came from an adult with an advanced solid tumor such as melanoma, head and neck, liver or kidney cancer. The sequences come from CD4+ or CD8+ T cells sorted from blood, collected in a trial of the OX40 agonist ivuxolimab. CDR3 loop: CASSGTSGSLGTGELFF. The bases read TGTGCCAGCAGCGGGACTAGCGGGAGTTTGGGTACCGGGGAGCTGTTTTTT.